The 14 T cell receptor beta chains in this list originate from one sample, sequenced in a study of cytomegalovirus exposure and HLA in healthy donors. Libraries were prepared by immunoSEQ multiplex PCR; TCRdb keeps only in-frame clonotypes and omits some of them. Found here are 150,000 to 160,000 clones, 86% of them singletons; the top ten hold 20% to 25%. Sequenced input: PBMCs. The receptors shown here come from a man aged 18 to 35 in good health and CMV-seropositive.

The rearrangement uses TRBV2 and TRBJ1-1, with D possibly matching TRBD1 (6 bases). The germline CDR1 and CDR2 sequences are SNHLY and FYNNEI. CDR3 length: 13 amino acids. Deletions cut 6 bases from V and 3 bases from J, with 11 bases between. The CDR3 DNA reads TGTGCCAGCAGCCGGGACACATACACTGAAGCTTTCTTT. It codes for CASSRDTYTEAFF.

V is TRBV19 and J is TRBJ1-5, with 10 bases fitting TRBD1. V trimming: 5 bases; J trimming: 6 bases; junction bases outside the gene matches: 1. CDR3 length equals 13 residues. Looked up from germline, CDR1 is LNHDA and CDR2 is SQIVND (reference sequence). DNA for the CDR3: TGTGCCAGTAGTGGGACAGGGGTTCAGCCCCAGCATTTT. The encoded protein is CASSGTGVQPQHF.

In DNA, the CDR3 is TGTGCCAGCAGTTACTCGACAGCGGGGGGTTACAATGAGCAGTTCTTC. This encodes CASSYSTAGGYNEQFF. The J gene is TRBJ2-1, the V gene TRBV6-5; 9 bases are a match to TRBD2. The V segment lost 0 bases and the J segment 4 bases; nucleotides outside the gene matches: 4. This CDR3 is built from 16 residues. The germline gives CDR1 MNHEY, CDR2 SVGAGI.

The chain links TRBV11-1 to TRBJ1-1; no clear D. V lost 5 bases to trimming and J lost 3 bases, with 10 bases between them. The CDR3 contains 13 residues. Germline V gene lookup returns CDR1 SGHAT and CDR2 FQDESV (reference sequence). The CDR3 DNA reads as TGTGCCAGCAGCCCGACACTGGACACTGAAGCTTTCTTT. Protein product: CASSPTLDTEAFF. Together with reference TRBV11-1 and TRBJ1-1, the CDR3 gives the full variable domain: EAEVAQSPRYKITEKSQAVAFWCDPISGHATLYWYRQILGQGPELLVQFQDESVVDDSQLPKDRFSAERLKGVDSTLKIQPAELGDSAMYLCASSPTLDTEAFFGQGTRLTVV.

CDR3: CASSPSGSGGHEQFF. Here the CDR3 DNA reads TGCGCCAGCAGCCCTTCGGGAAGCGGGGGCCATGAGCAGTTCTTC. The chain combines TRBV4-1 with TRBJ2-1, with 8 bases matching TRBD2. CDR1 and CDR2 from the germline V gene are MGHRA and YSYEKL. Trimming at V came to 4 bases and at J to 8 bases, leaving 10 bases not matched to a gene. This CDR3 is 15 amino acids long.

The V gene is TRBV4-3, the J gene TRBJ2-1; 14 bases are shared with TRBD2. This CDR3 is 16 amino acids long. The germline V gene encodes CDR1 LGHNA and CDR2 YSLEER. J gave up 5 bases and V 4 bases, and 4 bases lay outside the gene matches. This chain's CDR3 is CASSLTSGGGHNEQFF. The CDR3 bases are TGCGCCAGCAGCCTGACTAGCGGGGGGGGTCACAATGAGCAGTTCTTC.

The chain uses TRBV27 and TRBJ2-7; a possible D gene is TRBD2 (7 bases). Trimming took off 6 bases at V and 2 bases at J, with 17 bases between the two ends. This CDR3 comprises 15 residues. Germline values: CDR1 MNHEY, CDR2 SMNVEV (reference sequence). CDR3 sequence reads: CASRLGGGHTYEQYF. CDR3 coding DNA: TGTGCCAGCAGGCTTGGGGGGGGACACACCTACGAGCAGTACTTC.

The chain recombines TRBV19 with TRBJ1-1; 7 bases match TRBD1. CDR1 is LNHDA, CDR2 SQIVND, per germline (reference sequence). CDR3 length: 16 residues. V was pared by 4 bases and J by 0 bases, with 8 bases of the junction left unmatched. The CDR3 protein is CASSRPGGRLNTEAFF. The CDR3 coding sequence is TGTGCCAGTAGTAGACCAGGGGGGCGCCTGAACACTGAAGCTTTCTTT.

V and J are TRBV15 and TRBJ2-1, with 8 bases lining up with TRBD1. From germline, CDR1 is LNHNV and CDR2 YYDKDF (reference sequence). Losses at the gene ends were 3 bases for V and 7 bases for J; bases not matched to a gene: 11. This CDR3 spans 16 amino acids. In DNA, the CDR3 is TGTGCCACCAGCAGCCAACTCGAGGACAGGGAGAATGAGCAGTTCTTC. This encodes CATSSQLEDRENEQFF. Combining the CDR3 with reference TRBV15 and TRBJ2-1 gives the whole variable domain DAMVIQNPRYQVTQFGKPVTLSCSQTLNHNVMYWYQQKSSQAPKLLFHYYDKDFNNEADTPDNFQSRRPNTSFCFLDIRSPGLGDTAMYLCATSSQLEDRENEQFFGPGTRLTVL.

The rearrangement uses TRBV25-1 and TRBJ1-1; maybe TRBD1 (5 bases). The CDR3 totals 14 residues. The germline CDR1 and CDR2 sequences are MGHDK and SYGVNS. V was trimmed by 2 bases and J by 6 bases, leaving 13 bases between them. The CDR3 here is CASSEGRDRAEAFF. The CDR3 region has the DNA TGTGCCAGCAGTGAAGGCAGGGATCGGGCTGAAGCTTTCTTT.

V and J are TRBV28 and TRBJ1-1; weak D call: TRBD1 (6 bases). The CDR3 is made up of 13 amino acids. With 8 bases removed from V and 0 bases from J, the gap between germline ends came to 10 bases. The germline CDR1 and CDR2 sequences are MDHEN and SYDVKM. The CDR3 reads CASASGVNTEAFF. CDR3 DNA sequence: TGTGCCAGCGCGTCAGGGGTGAACACTGAAGCTTTCTTT. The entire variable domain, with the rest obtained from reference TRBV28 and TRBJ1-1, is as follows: DVKVTQSSRYLVKRTGEKVFLECVQDMDHENMFWYRQDPGLGLRLIYFSYDVKMKEKGDIPEGYSVSREKKERFSLILESASTNQTSMYLCASASGVNTEAFFGQGTRLTVV.

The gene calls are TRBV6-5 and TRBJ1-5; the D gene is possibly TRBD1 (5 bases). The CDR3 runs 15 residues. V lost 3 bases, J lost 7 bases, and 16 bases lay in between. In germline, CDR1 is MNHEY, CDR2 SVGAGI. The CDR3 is CASSYAGRPGQPQHF. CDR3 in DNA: TGTGCCAGCAGTTATGCGGGGCGTCCCGGGCAGCCCCAGCATTTT.

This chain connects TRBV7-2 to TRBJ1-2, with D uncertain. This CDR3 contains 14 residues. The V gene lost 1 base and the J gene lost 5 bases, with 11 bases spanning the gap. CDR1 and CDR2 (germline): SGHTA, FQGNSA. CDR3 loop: CASSLGSRGYGYTF. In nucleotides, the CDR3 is TGTGCCAGCAGCTTAGGGTCTCGAGGGTATGGCTACACCTTC. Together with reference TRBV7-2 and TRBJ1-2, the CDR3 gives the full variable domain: GAGVSQSPSNKVTEKGKDVELRCDPISGHTALYWYRQSLGQGLEFLIYFQGNSAPDKSGLPSDRFSAERTGGSVSTLTIQRTQQEDSAVYLCASSLGSRGYGYTFGSGTRLTVV.

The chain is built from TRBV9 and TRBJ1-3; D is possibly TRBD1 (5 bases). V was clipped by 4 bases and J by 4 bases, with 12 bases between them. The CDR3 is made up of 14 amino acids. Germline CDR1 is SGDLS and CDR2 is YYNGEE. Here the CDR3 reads CASSSKGVGNTIYF. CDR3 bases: TGTGCCAGCAGCTCCAAAGGGGTGGGAAACACCATATATTTT.